This TCR beta chain was identified during a study of T cells after yellow fever vaccination. TCRdb independently ran MiXCR on the 5' RACE reads; one entry per CDR3 protein. This sample carries hundreds of thousands of distinct CDR3 sequences, roughly 12% of them seen once, and the ten largest clones take around 14%. The germline CDR1 and CDR2 sequences are SGHRS and YFSETQ. With 1 base clipped from V and 4 bases from J, the junction kept 8 bases outside the gene matches. The CDR3 consists of 16 residues. A remark on this clonotype: Its antigen is not known.

Study-level results: Any FACS-sorted repertoire could hold abundant clonotypes that contaminate it from the bulk population. Subsequent booster samples again held most clones from primary vaccination (96% CD4, 85% to 90% CD8).

V is TRBV5-1 and J is TRBJ2-1; 7 bases fit TRBD2. The receptor comes from a man younger than 45 who received the YFV17D yellow fever vaccine. The sequences come from PBMCs, collected on the day of the yellow fever booster vaccination. CDR3: CASSLYGLAVYNEQFF. In DNA, the CDR3 is TGCGCCAGCAGCTTGTATGGTCTAGCGGTGTACAATGAGCAGTTCTTC.